The 21 T cell receptor beta chains listed next were all sequenced from one sample in a study of T-cell memory formation after mild COVID-19. TCRdb used MiXCR to reprocess the 5' RACE reads, holding one entry per CDR3 protein. The sample holds more than 300,000 distinct CDR3 sequences, around 15% seen once. Sequenced: PBMCs or a T cell subset sorted from them (not recorded which). These receptors all come from a man aged 18 to 30 who had mild COVID-19 (a few samples of this study predate the infection). Cell type and time point are not known.

This chain joins TRBV4-3 and TRBJ1-5; no firm D call. Germline assignment: CDR1 LGHNA and CDR2 YSLEER. The CDR3 extends over 13 amino acids. V shed 1 base and J shed 4 bases, with 5 bases lying between them. CDR3 nucleotides: TGCGCCAGCAGCCAAGTGGAGAATCAGCCCCAGCATTTT. Its protein product is CASSQVENQPQHF.

This clonotype occurred a few times. The V and J genes are TRBV7-2 and TRBJ2-7; tentatively, D is TRBD2 (6 bases). The V gene's germline CDR1 is SGHTA and CDR2 FQGNSA. The CDR3 has 15 amino acids. Trimming took off 2 bases at V and 0 bases at J, with 11 bases between the two ends. The DNA of the CDR3 is TGTGCCAGCAGCTTACGCGGGGACCCCTCCTACGAGCAGTACTTC. Translation: CASSLRGDPSYEQYF.

This chain connects TRBV4-3 to TRBJ2-3, with 12 bases matching TRBD2. The CDR3 covers 17 residues. CDR1 and CDR2 from the germline V gene are LGHNA and YSLEER. V gave up 1 base and J gave up 3 bases; unmatched junction bases: 5. CDR3 sequence: CASSQGSSGGATDTQYF. The CDR3, as DNA: TGCGCCAGCAGCCAAGGCTCTAGCGGGGGGGCAACAGATACGCAGTATTTT.

CDR3 in amino acids: CASSFRQVLATNEKLFF. The CDR3 bases are TGTGCCAGCAGTTTTCGGCAGGTCCTTGCAACTAATGAAAAACTGTTTTTT. V gene TRBV12-3 or TRBV12-4 combines with J gene TRBJ1-4; D call uncertain. V lost 3 bases and J 0 bases, leaving 14 bases between the germline ends. This CDR3 contains 17 residues.

The chain employs TRBV6-2 or TRBV6-3 and TRBJ2-5, with D maybe TRBD1 (5 bases). Trimming pared 4 bases from V and 3 bases from J, leaving 9 bases between. The CDR3 is 13 amino acids. The germline gives CDR1 MNHEY, CDR2 SVGEGT. The CDR3: CASSFEDKETQYF. CDR3 in DNA: TGTGCCAGCAGTTTCGAGGACAAAGAGACCCAGTACTTC.

This clonotype was counted ten times or more. The chain couples TRBV5-1 to TRBJ2-7; D not resolved. The V gene's germline CDR1 is SGHRS and CDR2 YFSETQ. V lost 0 bases to trimming and J lost 2 bases, with 9 bases between them. The CDR3 is 14 residues long. CDR3 loop: CASSLDMGAYEQYF. CDR3 sequence (DNA): TGCGCCAGCAGCTTGGATATGGGTGCCTACGAGCAGTACTTC.

The chain is built from TRBV2 and TRBJ2-3; D gene uncertain. Per the germline V gene, CDR1 is SNHLY and CDR2 is FYNNEI. The CDR3 is made up of 13 amino acids. V dropped 4 bases and J dropped 0 bases, with 5 bases sitting between them. CDR3 protein: CASSAHSTDTQYF. CDR3 coding DNA: TGTGCCAGCAGTGCGCACAGCACAGATACGCAGTATTTT.

Many counts were recorded for this clonotype. V gene TRBV4-3 combines with J gene TRBJ2-3; TRBD2 is a possible D gene (6 bases). The germline gives CDR1 LGHNA, CDR2 YSLEER. Trimming pared 1 base from V and 3 bases from J, leaving 8 bases between. The CDR3 has 14 residues. The CDR3 bases are TGCGCCAGCAGCCAAGTCGGGGGTACAGATACGCAGTATTTT. It translates to CASSQVGGTDTQYF.

This clonotype was seen repeatedly, ten times or more. This chain connects TRBV7-2 to TRBJ2-3; no clear D gene. This CDR3 region has 12 residues. Germline-derived CDR1 and CDR2 are SGHTA and FQGNSA. Trimming cost V 3 bases and J 6 bases, with 7 bases left between them. The DNA of the CDR3 is TGTGCCAGCAGCTTTAGGGTGGATACGCAGTATTTT. Translating it yields CASSFRVDTQYF.

The chain joins TRBV6-5 to TRBJ2-1, with D possibly being TRBD2 (5 bases). Trimming took off 6 bases at V and 4 bases at J, with 10 bases between the two ends. The V gene's germline CDR1 is MNHEY and CDR2 SVGAGI. The CDR3 extends over 13 amino acids. CDR3 in DNA: TGTGCCAGCAGACTGAGGGAATACAATGAGCAGTTCTTC. Translating gives CASRLREYNEQFF.

This clonotype was found a few times. The chain combines TRBV7-3 with TRBJ1-1; 8 bases agree with TRBD1. The CDR3 spans 14 residues. Germline V lookup: CDR1 SGHTA, CDR2 FQGTGA. The J segment lost 4 bases and the V segment lost 4 bases, leaving 5 bases of the junction unmatched. CDR3 sequence reads: CASSSQGVGTEAFF. CDR3 in DNA: TGTGCCAGCAGCTCACAGGGGGTAGGCACTGAAGCTTTCTTT.

This clonotype was detected a few times. The genes are TRBV2 and TRBJ1-4; the D gene is possibly TRBD1 (6 bases). The V gene lost 1 base and the J gene lost 4 bases, with 10 bases spanning the gap. CDR3 length: 15 amino acids. Germline assignment: CDR1 SNHLY and CDR2 FYNNEI. CDR3 amino acids: CASSEVGRGNEKLFF. For the CDR3, the DNA is TGTGCCAGCAGTGAAGTGGGCAGGGGTAATGAAAAACTGTTTTTT.

The V and J genes are TRBV4-3 and TRBJ2-7; D might be TRBD1 or TRBD2, each matching 7 bases. The CDR3 is 16 residues long. Per germline, CDR1 LGHNA and CDR2 YSLEER. V was clipped by 0 bases and J by 3 bases, with 15 bases between them. In nucleotides, the CDR3 is TGCGCCAGCAGCCAAGATCAGGGGGGGAGGGGCTACGAGCAGTACTTC. It codes for CASSQDQGGRGYEQYF.

This clonotype was detected only a few times. The V and J genes are TRBV7-2 and TRBJ2-3; 8 positions agree with TRBD2. CDR1 and CDR2 (germline): SGHTA, FQGNSA. This CDR3 spans 17 amino acids. The trim removed 7 bases at V and 2 bases at J, leaving 14 bases unmatched. CDR3 residues: CASILRLAGGYTDTQYF. The CDR3 DNA is TGTGCCAGCATCCTAAGGCTGGCGGGGGGTTACACAGATACGCAGTATTTT.

This clonotype was counted at least ten times. This chain connects TRBV2 to TRBJ2-5, with a weak D call TRBD2 (5 bases). The length of the CDR3 is 14 residues. In germline, CDR1 is SNHLY, CDR2 FYNNEI. V lost 6 bases, J lost 2 bases, and 13 bases lay in between. CDR3 sequence reads: CASSRLTPQETQYF. The CDR3 nucleotides are TGTGCCAGCAGCCGACTAACACCACAAGAGACCCAGTACTTC.

This sequence joins TRBV4-3 and TRBJ2-2; D unclear. The CDR3 is made up of 15 amino acids. Germline values: CDR1 LGHNA, CDR2 YSLEER. Trimming removed 0 bases from V and 6 bases from J, with 11 bases in between. Written as DNA, the CDR3 is TGCGCCAGCAGCCAAGAGCCTAGTGGAGCCGGGGAGCTGTTTTTT. Encoded protein: CASSQEPSGAGELFF.

This clonotype was seen at least ten times. The chain joins TRBV6-2 or TRBV6-3 to TRBJ2-1; 8 bases agree with TRBD2. This CDR3 is 14 amino acids long. V lost 6 bases and J lost 9; bases outside the gene matches: 10. Germline V gene sequence: CDR1 MNHEY, CDR2 SVGEGT. The CDR3 reads CASRKTGGPGEQFF. In nucleotides, the CDR3 is TGTGCCAGCAGAAAAACGGGGGGGCCGGGTGAGCAGTTCTTC.

The gene calls are TRBV7-8 and TRBJ1-5; the D is unclear. This CDR3 is 17 amino acids long. CDR1 SGHVS and CDR2 FQNEAQ come from the germline V gene. The V end lost 5 bases, the J end lost 0 bases, and 17 bases lay between the germline ends. The CDR3 region has the DNA TGTGCCAGCAGCCCCAGGCCCCGGGTTGATAGCAATCAGCCCCAGCATTTT. It codes for CASSPRPRVDSNQPQHF.

The J gene is TRBJ1-5, the V gene TRBV12-3 or TRBV12-4; no clear D gene. V lost 5 bases and J lost 3, with 5 bases in between. This CDR3 spans 12 amino acids. The CDR3 DNA follows: TGTGCCAGCAGTGGGTCCAATCAGCCCCAGCATTTT. Protein: CASSGSNQPQHF.

This chain joins TRBV20-1 and TRBJ2-1, with D perhaps assigned TRBD1 or TRBD2 (7 bases each). Germline V gene data show CDR1 as DFQATT and CDR2 as SNEGSKA (reference sequence). Trimming took 8 bases from V and 4 from J, leaving 18 bases between them. The CDR3 spans 14 residues. The CDR3 is CSLPPGGVYNEQFF. CDR3 nucleotides: TGCAGTCTCCCTCCAGGGGGGGTATACAATGAGCAGTTCTTC.

A few counts support this clonotype. The chain couples TRBV27 to TRBJ1-2; D uncertain. Germline CDR1 MNHEY, CDR2 SMNVEV (reference sequence). The CDR3 runs 15 residues. Trimming removed 3 bases from V and 4 bases from J, with 15 bases in between. The CDR3 sequence is CASSFGPQHPYGYTF. CDR3 sequence (DNA): TGTGCCAGCAGTTTCGGGCCCCAGCACCCCTATGGCTACACCTTC.